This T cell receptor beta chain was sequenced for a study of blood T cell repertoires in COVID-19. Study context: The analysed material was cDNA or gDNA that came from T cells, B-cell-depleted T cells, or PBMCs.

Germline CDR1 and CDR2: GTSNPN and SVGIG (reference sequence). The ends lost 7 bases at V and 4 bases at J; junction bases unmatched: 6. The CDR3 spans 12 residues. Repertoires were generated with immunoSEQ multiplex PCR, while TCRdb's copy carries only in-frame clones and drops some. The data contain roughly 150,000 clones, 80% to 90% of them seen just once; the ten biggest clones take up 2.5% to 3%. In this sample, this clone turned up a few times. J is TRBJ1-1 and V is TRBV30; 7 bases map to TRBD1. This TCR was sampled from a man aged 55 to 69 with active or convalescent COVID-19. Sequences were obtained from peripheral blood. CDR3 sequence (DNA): TGTGCCTCGGACAGGCAGGGCACTGAAGCTTTCTTT. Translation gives CASDRQGTEAFF.